Shown below are 17 T cell receptor beta chains from a single sample sequenced in a study of blood T cell repertoires in COVID-19. TCRdb's table, derived via immunoSEQ multiplex PCR, lists solely in-frame clones and lacks some. The sample lists roughly 200,000 clones, roughly four fifths seen once, with 7.5% to 9.5% in the top ten. Sequenced sample: peripheral blood. The receptors come from a woman over 75 with COVID-19, enrolled during active disease.

The chain employs TRBV3-1 (or the pseudogene TRBV3-2) and TRBJ2-7, with no clear D. The CDR3 totals 13 residues. The germline CDR1 and CDR2 sequences are LGHDT and YNNKEL (reference sequence). Trimming removed 4 bases at V and 5 bases at J, with 12 bases between. CDR3 DNA: TGTGCCAGCAGCCCGAGTATGTCTCACGAGCAGTACTTC. Translated: CASSPSMSHEQYF.

The chain couples TRBV5-4 to TRBJ2-7; 8 nucleotides agree with TRBD1. V trimming: 0 bases; J trimming: 5 bases; junction bases outside the gene matches: 10. The CDR3 sequence is 16 residues long. CDR1 and CDR2 from the germline V gene are SGHNT and YYREEE (reference sequence). The CDR3 is CASSLGTGRSRDEQYF. CDR3 coding DNA: TGTGCCAGCAGCTTGGGGACAGGGAGGAGCCGGGACGAGCAGTACTTC.

The rearrangement joins TRBV15 to TRBJ2-7; the match to TRBD2 covers 8 bases. CDR1 and CDR2 (germline): LNHNV, YYDKDF (reference sequence). Unmatched junction bases numbered 9, after V lost 5 bases and J lost 0 bases. The CDR3 runs 16 residues. DNA for the CDR3: TGTGCCACCAGCGCGAGAGCGGGAGTTAGCTCCTACGAGCAGTACTTC. It specifies CATSARAGVSSYEQYF.

In this sample, this clone turned up once. The rearrangement uses TRBV28 and TRBJ1-5; D ambiguous. Germline-derived CDR1 and CDR2 are MDHEN and SYDVKM. V lost 5 bases and J lost 2, with 22 bases in between. This CDR3 contains 18 residues. The CDR3 spells CASSPNPHSTGGNQPQHF. CDR3 bases: TGTGCCAGCAGTCCAAACCCTCATAGTACGGGAGGCAATCAGCCCCAGCATTTT. Full variable domain (remainder filled in from reference TRBV28 and TRBJ1-5): DVKVTQSSRYLVKRTGEKVFLECVQDMDHENMFWYRQDPGLGLRLIYFSYDVKMKEKGDIPEGYSVSREKKERFSLILESASTNQTSMYLCASSPNPHSTGGNQPQHFGDGTRLSIL.

J is TRBJ2-3 and V is TRBV24-1; D might be TRBD1 (5 bases). There are 13 residues in the CDR3. Germline CDR1 reads KGHDR; CDR2 reads SFDVKD. With 5 bases removed from V and 10 bases from J, the gap between germline ends came to 15 bases. The CDR3 coding sequence is TGTGCCACCAGTGCAACCCATGGGGCTCCGCAGTATTTT. This translates into CATSATHGAPQYF.

This chain links TRBV6-6 with TRBJ1-2; the D is unclear. Germline loops: CDR1 MNHNY, CDR2 SVGAGI (reference sequence). CDR3 length: 16 amino acids. V was trimmed by 7 bases and J by 1 base, leaving 19 bases between them. CDR3 sequence (DNA): TGTGCCAGCACCCTAGGCGGAGTCAAAAATAACTATGGCTACACCTTC. Its protein product is CASTLGGVKNNYGYTF.

The CDR3 nucleotides read TGTGCCAGCAGTTACTACGGCGAGCAGTACTTC. It yields the protein CASSYYGEQYF. The chain is built from TRBV6-2 or TRBV6-3 and TRBJ2-7, with unresolved D. Trimming removed 1 base from V and 6 bases from J, with 4 bases in between. CDR1 and CDR2 from the germline V gene are MNHEY and SVGEGT. This CDR3 is built from 11 residues.

The DNA for the CDR3 is TGCGCCAGCAGCCAAGATCAATGGGACAGTCCCCCGATGGATACGCAGTATTTT. It specifies CASSQDQWDSPPMDTQYF. The chain employs TRBV4-1 and TRBJ2-3; 7 bases agree with TRBD1. Germline trimming cut 0 bases from V and 6 bases from J; bases unmatched to any gene: 15. CDR1 and CDR2 from the germline V gene are MGHRA and YSYEKL. This CDR3 has 18 amino acids.

This clone was seen once. The CDR3 DNA is TGCGCCAGCAGTGATACGGGACAGGGTCGAGAGACCCAGTACTTC. It encodes CASSDTGQGRETQYF. The rearrangement uses TRBV10-2 and TRBJ2-5, with TRBD1 matching 9 bases. CDR1 WSHSY and CDR2 SAAADI come from the germline V gene. The trim removed 3 bases at V and 4 bases at J, leaving 6 bases unmatched. This CDR3 region has 15 residues.

Only a few counts were recorded for this clone. V is TRBV28 and J is TRBJ1-2; D is uncertain. CDR3 size: 12 residues. From germline, CDR1 is MDHEN and CDR2 SYDVKM. Trimming pared 8 bases from V and 4 bases from J, leaving 11 bases between. In DNA, the CDR3 is TGTGCCAGCTACAGCCAGGTCTATGGCTACACCTTC. Protein product: CASYSQVYGYTF.

J is TRBJ2-2 and V is TRBV19; the D gene is possibly TRBD2 (5 bases). This CDR3 has 15 amino acids. V was cut by 3 bases and J by 1 base, with 9 bases left in between. Per germline, CDR1 LNHDA and CDR2 SQIVND (reference sequence). The CDR3 DNA is TGTGCCAGTAGTATCAGCGGTGTGAACACCGGGGAGCTGTTTTTT. Translating it yields CASSISGVNTGELFF.

V gene TRBV18 combines with J gene TRBJ2-3; D perhaps matches TRBD1 (5 bases). The CDR3 extends over 14 amino acids. Trimming cost V 3 bases and J 4 bases, with 11 bases left between them. The V gene's germline CDR1 is KGHSH and CDR2 LQKENI. The chain's CDR3 is CASSPPGKADTQYF. DNA of the CDR3: TGTGCCAGCTCACCCCCAGGGAAAGCAGATACGCAGTATTTT. The entire variable domain, with the rest obtained from reference TRBV18 and TRBJ2-3, is as follows: NAGVMQNPRHLVRRRGQEARLRCSPMKGHSHVYWYRQLPEEGLKFMVYLQKENIIDESGMPKERFSAEFPKEGPSILRIQQVVRGDSAAYFCASSPPGKADTQYFGPGTRLTVL.

This clone was observed once. The rearrangement links TRBV20-1 to TRBJ2-7, with 13 bases identical to TRBD2. V was clipped by 3 bases and J by 1 base; unmatched bases: 6. CDR1 and CDR2 from the germline V gene are DFQATT and SNEGSKA (reference sequence). The CDR3 spans 16 residues. DNA of the CDR3: TGCAGTGCTAGTGGGACTAGCGGGATTACTTCCTACGAGCAGTACTTC. Translation: CSASGTSGITSYEQYF.

The chain has TRBV11-2 and TRBJ1-1, with TRBD1 matching over 7 bases. The CDR3 has 14 amino acids. The ends lost 1 base at V and 10 bases at J; junction bases unmatched: 9. Germline CDR1 and CDR2: SGHAT and FQNNGV. The DNA of the CDR3 is TGTGCCAGCAGCTTAGCCCGACAGGGTGTCGGAGCTTTCTTT. Translation: CASSLARQGVGAFF.

This chain connects TRBV7-3 to TRBJ2-5, with 9 bases lining up with TRBD2. Germline V gene lookup returns CDR1 SGHTA and CDR2 FQGTGA. V shed 1 base, J shed 5 bases, and the junction held 2 bases outside the gene matches. The CDR3 covers 14 residues. CDR3 nucleotide sequence: TGTGCCAGCAGCTTAAGCGGGGGGGCTGAGACCCAGTACTTC. Translating gives CASSLSGGAETQYF.

This chain connects TRBV28 to TRBJ2-7; D not certain. V was trimmed by 1 base and J by 6 bases, leaving 7 bases between them. This CDR3 region has 12 residues. CDR1 MDHEN and CDR2 SYDVKM come from the germline V gene. DNA for the CDR3: TGTGCCAGCAGTTTATCTGGAGTCGAGCAGTACTTC. Translating it yields CASSLSGVEQYF.

The rearrangement joins TRBV30 to TRBJ2-1, with 15 positions matching TRBD2. In germline, CDR1 is GTSNPN, CDR2 SVGIG (reference sequence). This CDR3 is 16 amino acids long. Germline trimming cut 2 bases from V and 10 bases from J; bases unmatched to any gene: 9. The CDR3 coding sequence is TGTGCCTGGAGTCCAACGGGACTAGCGGGAGGTGGGGAGCAGTTCTTC. It codes for CAWSPTGLAGGGEQFF.